A selection of T cell receptor beta chains follows, all from one sample in a study of T cells in Graves' hyperthyroidism and ophthalmopathy. One entry per CDR3 protein, called by TCRdb with MiXCR from the multiplex PCR reads. The sample gives 350,000 to 500,000 distinct CDR3 sequences, around 13% of which show up once; about 5% is in the top ten. The sample was blood. These receptors were obtained from a woman between 18 and 30 years old with Graves' hyperthyroidism. The CDR3 runs from the conserved cysteine through the conserved F or W. A D gene is named only where the DNA matches it firmly. A clone size is listed for some rows: how often the clone was seen (once, few, many), or a class if it is expanded.

d_gene	len	v_gene	j_gene	abundance	CDR3nt	CDR3aa
NA	14	TRBV2	TRBJ2-2	NA	TGTGCCAGCAAAGTGGGGCTCGAGGCCGGGGAGCTGTTTTTT	CASKVGLEAGELFF
NA	14	TRBV10-3	TRBJ2-5	many	TGTGCCATAAATACAGGGACCTCCCAAGAGACCCAGTACTTC	CAINTGTSQETQYF
NA	14	TRBV19	TRBJ1-2	few	TGTGCCAGTAGTATTGGGCAGGGGACGTACGGCTACACCTTC	CASSIGQGTYGYTF
TRBD2	15	TRBV5-1	TRBJ2-3	NA	TGCGCCAGCAGCTTTAGCGGGAGGGTCCCCGATACGCAGTATTTT	CASSFSGRVPDTQYF
NA	14	TRBV5-5	TRBJ1-5	many	TGTGCCAGCAGCCTACTCACTAGCCCCCAGCCCCAGCATTTT	CASSLLTSPQPQHF
TRBD1	14	TRBV28	TRBJ2-2	NA	TGTGCCAGCAGTGCGGACAGGGGATCCGGGGAGCTGTTTTTT	CASSADRGSGELFF
TRBD2	14	TRBV28	TRBJ2-7	many	TGTGCCAGCAGTTCCTACAGACTAGCGGGAGGGCAGTACTTC	CASSSYRLAGGQYF
TRBD2	16	TRBV19	TRBJ2-1	few	TGTGCCAATAGTATCCTCCTAGCGGGAGGGTTCAATGAGCAGTTCTTC	CANSILLAGGFNEQFF
TRBD1	15	TRBV3-1	TRBJ1-3	many	TGTGCCAGCAGCCATGGACAGGGAGCAGGAAACACCATATATTTT	CASSHGQGAGNTIYF
TRBD2	17	TRBV14	TRBJ2-1	few	TGTGCCAGCAGCCAACGGGTAGCGGGGCCTTCTTACAATGAGCAGTTCTTC	CASSQRVAGPSYNEQFF
NA	16	TRBV6-1	TRBJ2-7	NA	TGTGCCAGCTATCCTGGAAGGGTCGGGGGCTCCTACGAGCAGTACTTC	CASYPGRVGGSYEQYF
NA	12	TRBV29-1	TRBJ1-1	few	TGCAGCGTTGTTTCTGAGAACACTGAAGCTTTCTTT	CSVVSENTEAFF
NA	15	TRBV6-1	TRBJ1-5	few	TGTGCCAGCAGTCCACCGGACACATACAATCAGCCCCAGCATTTT	CASSPPDTYNQPQHF
TRBD2	14	TRBV5-1	TRBJ2-4	NA	TGCGCCAGCAGTCGGCAGACTAGCGGGACCCTTCAGTACTTC	CASSRQTSGTLQYF
TRBD1	16	TRBV7-9	TRBJ1-4	NA	TGTGCCAGCAGCCCTGTGACAGGGGCGGGTGATGAAAAACTGTTTTTT	CASSPVTGAGDEKLFF
NA	15	TRBV4-1	TRBJ2-1	NA	TGCGCCAGCAGCCCTGGGTTGAGCTCCTACAATGAGCAGTTCTTC	CASSPGLSSYNEQFF
NA	18	TRBV6-5	TRBJ2-4	NA	TGTGCCAGCAGTTACTCCCTGGTCAGGGTAGGAGGCAAAAACATTCAGTACTTC	CASSYSLVRVGGKNIQYF
NA	15	TRBV6-1	TRBJ1-2	many	TGTGCCAGCAGTATCCAGGCTTCGTTTAACTATGGCTACACCTTC	CASSIQASFNYGYTF
NA	13	TRBV6-1	TRBJ1-2	many	TGTGCCAGCACCAGTGACCCTAACTATGGCTACACCTTC	CASTSDPNYGYTF
TRBD2	15	TRBV5-1	TRBJ2-1	many	TGCGCCAGCAGCTTGGTCAGCGGGAGCTACAATGAGCAGTTCTTC	CASSLVSGSYNEQFF
TRBD2	15	TRBV30	TRBJ2-6	few	TGTGCCCGGGGACTAGCGGGAACTGGGGCCAACGTCCTGACTTTC	CARGLAGTGANVLTF
NA	15	TRBV4-1	TRBJ1-1	NA	TGCGCCAGCAGCCAAGACAGGGTCGGGAACACTGAAGCTTTCTTT	CASSQDRVGNTEAFF
NA	15	TRBV3-1	TRBJ2-3	many	TGTGCCAGCAGCCAACCCTTCGGGGCGGGGGATACGCAGTATTTT	CASSQPFGAGDTQYF
NA	13	TRBV2	TRBJ1-4	many	TGTGCCAGCAGTGAAGAGAGCGGTGAAAAACTGTTTTTT	CASSEESGEKLFF
NA	16	TRBV20-1	TRBJ2-1	many	TGCAGTGCTAGAGGATGGTCTAGCAACTCCTACAATGAGCAGTTCTTC	CSARGWSSNSYNEQFF
TRBD2	15	TRBV30	TRBJ2-1	many	TGTGCCTGGATACAATCGGGAGGGCCATACAATGAGCAGTTCTTC	CAWIQSGGPYNEQFF
NA	15	TRBV20-1	TRBJ2-2	NA	TGCAGTGCTAGAGAGTCCCCACAAGACACCGGGGAGCTGTTTTTT	CSARESPQDTGELFF
NA	14	TRBV7-9	TRBJ2-2	many	TGTGCCAGCAGCTTGGACAGACTTACCGGGGAGCTGTTTTTT	CASSLDRLTGELFF
TRBD2	15	TRBV12-3/TRBV12-4	TRBJ2-3	many	TGTGCCAGCAGCCCACTAGCGGGAGGAGCAGATACGCAGTATTTT	CASSPLAGGADTQYF
TRBD2	14	TRBV5-1	TRBJ2-7	many	TGCGCCAGCAGCGGGGGGACTAGCGGCTACGAGCAGTACTTC	CASSGGTSGYEQYF
NA	14	TRBV7-2	TRBJ2-3	many	TGTGCCAGCAGCTTAGATAACTACTCAGATACGCAGTATTTT	CASSLDNYSDTQYF
TRBD2	13	TRBV7-8	TRBJ2-1	many	TGTGCCAGCAGCATTAGGACTAGACATGAGCAGTTCTTC	CASSIRTRHEQFF
NA	13	TRBV4-1	TRBJ2-1	many	TGCGCCAGCAGCCCCCCCGCATACAATGAGCAGTTCTTC	CASSPPAYNEQFF
NA	16	TRBV20-1	TRBJ1-1	many	TGCAGTGCTAGAGGCAATTACAGGGTGGGGTCCACTGAAGCTTTCTTT	CSARGNYRVGSTEAFF
TRBD1	14	TRBV28	TRBJ2-1	NA	TGTGCCAGCCGGGGACAGGGGACCTACAATGAGCAGTTCTTC	CASRGQGTYNEQFF
TRBD2	16	TRBV9	TRBJ2-3	few	TGTGCCAGCAGCGGCAAAGCGGGAGCCCGCACAGATACGCAGTATTTT	CASSGKAGARTDTQYF
TRBD2	15	TRBV27	TRBJ2-1	few	TGTGCCAGCAGTTTATGGGCGGGACTAAATGATGAGCAGTTCTTC	CASSLWAGLNDEQFF
NA	13	TRBV20-1	TRBJ1-5	NA	TGCAGTGCTAGGGGACCTAGCAATCAGCCCCGGCATTTT	CSARGPSNQPRHF
TRBD1	18	TRBV6-2/TRBV6-3	TRBJ2-2	NA	TGTGCCAGCAGTAGGGACAGGGGCCAGATCGCGAACACCGGGGAGCTGTTTTTT	CASSRDRGQIANTGELFF
NA	13	TRBV5-1	TRBJ2-7	few	TGCGCCAGCGGCCTGCGGAATTCCTACGAGCAGTACTTC	CASGLRNSYEQYF
TRBD1	15	TRBV28	TRBJ1-4	few	TGTGCCAGCAGTCCATCGACAGGGGTCTTAGAAAAACTGTTTTTT	CASSPSTGVLEKLFF
NA	14	TRBV7-8	TRBJ2-7	NA	TGTGCCAGCAGCTTAGGGTCGGACACCGTGGAGCAGTACTTC	CASSLGSDTVEQYF
TRBD1	15	TRBV7-2	TRBJ2-7	NA	TGTGCCAGCAGCTTCGGGACAGGGAGTTACTACGAGCAGTACTTC	CASSFGTGSYYEQYF
TRBD2	16	TRBV2	TRBJ2-1	many	TGTGCCAGCAGTGAATTTAGACTAGCCTCCTACAATGAGCAGTTCTTC	CASSEFRLASYNEQFF
NA	12	TRBV5-1	TRBJ2-2	many	TGCGCCAGCACCCTAAACGCCGGGGAGCTGTTTTTT	CASTLNAGELFF
TRBD2	19	TRBV29-1	TRBJ2-1	NA	TGCAGCGTAGTTGCCGAGACTAGCGGGAGGAATCGGGTACTGAATGAGCAGTTCTTC	CSVVAETSGRNRVLNEQFF
TRBD1	16	TRBV10-1	TRBJ2-7	NA	TGCGCCAGCAGTGAGATACCAGGACAGGGCATAGGCGAGCAGTACTTC	CASSEIPGQGIGEQYF
NA	14	TRBV24-1	TRBJ2-2	NA	TGTGCCACCAGTGATTTGAAGGACACCGGGGAGCTGTTTTTT	CATSDLKDTGELFF
TRBD1	19	TRBV5-5	TRBJ2-1	NA	TGCGCCAGCAGCTCTAATATCCCGGAACAGGGGGCGCGGTCCAATGAGCAGTTCTTC	CASSSNIPEQGARSNEQFF
TRBD2	17	TRBV20-1	TRBJ2-1	NA	TGCAGTGCTAGAGATGGCAGTGGGACTAGAGCTTTTAAGGAGCAGTTCTTC	CSARDGSGTRAFKEQFF
TRBD2	14	TRBV12-3/TRBV12-4	TRBJ2-7	many	TGTGCCAGCAATCCGGGACTAGCGTCATACGAGCAGTACTTC	CASNPGLASYEQYF